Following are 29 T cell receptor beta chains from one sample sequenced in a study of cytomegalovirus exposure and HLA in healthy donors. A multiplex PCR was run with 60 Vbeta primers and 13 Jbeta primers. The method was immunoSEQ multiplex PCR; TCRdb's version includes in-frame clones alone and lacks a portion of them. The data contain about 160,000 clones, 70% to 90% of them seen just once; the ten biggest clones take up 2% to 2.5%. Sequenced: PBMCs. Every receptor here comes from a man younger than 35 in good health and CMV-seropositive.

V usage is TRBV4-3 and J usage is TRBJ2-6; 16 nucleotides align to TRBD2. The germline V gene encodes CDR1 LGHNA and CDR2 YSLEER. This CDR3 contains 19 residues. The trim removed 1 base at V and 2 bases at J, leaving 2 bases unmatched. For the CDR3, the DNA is TGCGCCAGCAGCCAAGCAGGGACTAGCGGGGGGGCTGGGGCCAACGTCCTGACTTTC. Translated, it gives CASSQAGTSGGAGANVLTF.

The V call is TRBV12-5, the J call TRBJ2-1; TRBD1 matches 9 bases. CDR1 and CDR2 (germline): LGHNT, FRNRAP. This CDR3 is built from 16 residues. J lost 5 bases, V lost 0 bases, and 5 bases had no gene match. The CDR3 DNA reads TGTGCTAGTGGTTTGGTACCTTGGGACAGGGACAATGAGCAGTTCTTC. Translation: CASGLVPWDRDNEQFF.

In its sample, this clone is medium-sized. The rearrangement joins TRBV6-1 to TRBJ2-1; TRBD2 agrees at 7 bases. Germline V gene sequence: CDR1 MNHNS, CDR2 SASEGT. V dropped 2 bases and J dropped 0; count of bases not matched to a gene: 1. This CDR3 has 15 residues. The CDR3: CASSEWGGSYNEQFF. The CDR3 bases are TGTGCCAGCAGTGAATGGGGGGGCTCCTACAATGAGCAGTTCTTC.

CDR3 sequence (DNA): TGCGCCAGCAGCCAAGATTTAAAGGGGAATTTCAATCAGCCCCAGCATTTT. Its translation is CASSQDLKGNFNQPQHF. The chain links TRBV4-3 to TRBJ1-5; D might be TRBD1 (5 bases). Deletions cut 0 bases from V and 3 bases from J, with 15 bases between. Germline values: CDR1 LGHNA, CDR2 YSLEER. The CDR3 length is 17 residues.

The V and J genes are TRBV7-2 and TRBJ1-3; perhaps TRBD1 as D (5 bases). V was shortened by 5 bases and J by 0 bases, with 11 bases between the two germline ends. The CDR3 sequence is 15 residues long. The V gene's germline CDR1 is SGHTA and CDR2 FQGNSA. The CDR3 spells CASSLQQVSGNTIYF. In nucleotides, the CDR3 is TGTGCCAGCAGCCTACAACAGGTCTCTGGAAACACCATATATTTT.

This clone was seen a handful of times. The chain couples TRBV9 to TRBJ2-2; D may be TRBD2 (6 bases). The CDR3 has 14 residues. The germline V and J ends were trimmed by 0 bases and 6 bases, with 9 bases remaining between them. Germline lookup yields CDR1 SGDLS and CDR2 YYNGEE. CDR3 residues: CASSVAGGAGELFF. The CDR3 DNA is TGTGCCAGCAGCGTAGCTGGAGGGGCCGGGGAGCTGTTTTTT.

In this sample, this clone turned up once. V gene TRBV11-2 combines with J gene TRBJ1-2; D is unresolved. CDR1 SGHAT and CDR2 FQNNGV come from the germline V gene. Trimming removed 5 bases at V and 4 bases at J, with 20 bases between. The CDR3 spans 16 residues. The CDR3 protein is CASSLNEMQDVYGYTF. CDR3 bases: TGTGCCAGCAGCCTCAATGAGATGCAGGATGTCTATGGCTACACCTTC.

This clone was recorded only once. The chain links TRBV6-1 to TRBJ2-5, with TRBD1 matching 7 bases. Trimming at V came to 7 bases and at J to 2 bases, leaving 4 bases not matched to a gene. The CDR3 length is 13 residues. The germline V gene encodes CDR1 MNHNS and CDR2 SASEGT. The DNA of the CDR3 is TGTGCCAGCATCTCGGACAGGCAAGAGACCCAGTACTTC. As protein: CASISDRQETQYF.

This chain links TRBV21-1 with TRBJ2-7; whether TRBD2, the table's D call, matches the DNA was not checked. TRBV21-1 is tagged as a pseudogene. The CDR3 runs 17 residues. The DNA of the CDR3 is TGTGCCAGCAGCCCAAGGGCTAGCGGGGCCTTCTCCTACGAGCAGTACTTC. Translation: CASSPRASGAFSYEQYF.

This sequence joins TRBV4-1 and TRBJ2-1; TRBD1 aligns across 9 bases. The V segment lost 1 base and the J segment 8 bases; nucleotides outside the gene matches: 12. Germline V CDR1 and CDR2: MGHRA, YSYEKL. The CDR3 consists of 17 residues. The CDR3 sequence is CASSQAPTGGHEDEQFF. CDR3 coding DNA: TGCGCCAGCAGCCAAGCCCCAACAGGGGGCCATGAGGATGAGCAGTTCTTC.

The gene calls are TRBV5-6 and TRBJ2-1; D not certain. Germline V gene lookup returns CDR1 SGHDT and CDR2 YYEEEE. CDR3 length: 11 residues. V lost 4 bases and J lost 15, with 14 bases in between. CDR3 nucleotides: TGTGCCAGCAGCGTTGGGCCGAATCTGTTCTTC. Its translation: CASSVGPNLFF.

CDR3 nucleotide sequence: TGTGCCAGCAGCCCCACTCTCCGGGACACTATATCTGAGCAGTTCTTC. Residues: CASSPTLRDTISEQFF. The chain is built from TRBV7-2 and TRBJ2-1, with D perhaps matching TRBD1 (6 bases). Germline V gene data show CDR1 as SGHTA and CDR2 as FQGNSA. The CDR3 spans 16 residues. V shed 5 bases and J shed 9 bases, with 23 bases lying between them.

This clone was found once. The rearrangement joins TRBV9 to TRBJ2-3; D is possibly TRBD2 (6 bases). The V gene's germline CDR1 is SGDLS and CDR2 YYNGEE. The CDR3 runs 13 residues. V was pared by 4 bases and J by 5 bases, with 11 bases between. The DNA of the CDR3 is TGTGCCAGCAGCCACGGGGGAGGAGATACGCAGTATTTT. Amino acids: CASSHGGGDTQYF. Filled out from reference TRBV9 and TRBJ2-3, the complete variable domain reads DSGVTQTPKHLITATGQRVTLRCSPRSGDLSVYWYQQSLDQGLQFLIQYYNGEERAKGNILERFSAQQFPDLHSELNLSSLELGDSALYFCASSHGGGDTQYFGPGTRLTVL.

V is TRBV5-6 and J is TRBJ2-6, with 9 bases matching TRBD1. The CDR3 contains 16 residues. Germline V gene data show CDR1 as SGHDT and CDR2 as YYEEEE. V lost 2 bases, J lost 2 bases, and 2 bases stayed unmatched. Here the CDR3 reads CASSFWTGAGANVLTF. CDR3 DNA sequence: TGTGCCAGCAGCTTTTGGACAGGGGCTGGGGCCAACGTCCTGACTTTC.

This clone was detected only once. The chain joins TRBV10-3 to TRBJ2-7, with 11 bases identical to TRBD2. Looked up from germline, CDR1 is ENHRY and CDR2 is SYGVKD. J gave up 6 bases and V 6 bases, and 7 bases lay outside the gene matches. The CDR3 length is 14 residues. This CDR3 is CAISDLAGGGEQYF. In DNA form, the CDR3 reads TGTGCCATCAGCGATCTAGCGGGGGGCGGCGAGCAGTACTTC.

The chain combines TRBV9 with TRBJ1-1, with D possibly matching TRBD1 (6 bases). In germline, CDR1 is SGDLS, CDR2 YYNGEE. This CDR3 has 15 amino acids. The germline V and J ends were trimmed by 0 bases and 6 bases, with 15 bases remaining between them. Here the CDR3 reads CASSVVSRQGSEAFF. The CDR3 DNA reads TGTGCCAGCAGCGTAGTAAGTCGGCAGGGGTCTGAAGCTTTCTTT.

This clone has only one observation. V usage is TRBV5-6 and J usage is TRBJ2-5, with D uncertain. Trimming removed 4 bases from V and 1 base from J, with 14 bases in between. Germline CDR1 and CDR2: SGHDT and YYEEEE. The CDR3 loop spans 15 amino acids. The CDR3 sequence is CASSDVTETQETQYF. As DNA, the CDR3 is TGTGCCAGCAGCGATGTCACAGAAACCCAAGAGACCCAGTACTTC.

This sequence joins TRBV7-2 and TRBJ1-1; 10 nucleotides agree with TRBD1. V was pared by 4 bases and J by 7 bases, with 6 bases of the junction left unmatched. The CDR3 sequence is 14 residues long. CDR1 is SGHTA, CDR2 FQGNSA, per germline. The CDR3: CASSSPDRGIEAFF. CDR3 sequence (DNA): TGTGCCAGCAGCTCACCGGACAGGGGGATTGAAGCTTTCTTT.

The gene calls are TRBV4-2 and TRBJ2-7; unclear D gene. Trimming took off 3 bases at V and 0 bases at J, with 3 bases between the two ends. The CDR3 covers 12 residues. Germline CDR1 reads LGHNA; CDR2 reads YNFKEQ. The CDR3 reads CASSQSSYEQYF. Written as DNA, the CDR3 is TGTGCCAGCAGCCAGAGCTCCTACGAGCAGTACTTC.

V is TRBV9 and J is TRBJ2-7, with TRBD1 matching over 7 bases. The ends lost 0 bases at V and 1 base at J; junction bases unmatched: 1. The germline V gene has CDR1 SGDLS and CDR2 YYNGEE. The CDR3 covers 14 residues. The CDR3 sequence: CASSVVDRSYEQYF. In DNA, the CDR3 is TGTGCCAGCAGCGTAGTGGACAGGTCCTACGAGCAGTACTTC.

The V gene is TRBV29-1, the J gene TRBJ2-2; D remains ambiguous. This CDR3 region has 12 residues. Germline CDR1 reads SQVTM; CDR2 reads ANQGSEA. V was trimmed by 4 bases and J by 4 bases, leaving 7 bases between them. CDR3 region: CSVARSTGELFF. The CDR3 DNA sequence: TGCAGCGTTGCTAGAAGCACCGGGGAGCTGTTTTTT.

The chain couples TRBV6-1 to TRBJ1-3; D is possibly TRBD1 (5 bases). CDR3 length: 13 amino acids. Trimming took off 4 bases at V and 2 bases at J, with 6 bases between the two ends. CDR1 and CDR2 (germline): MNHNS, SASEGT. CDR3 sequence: CASSAQAGNTIYF. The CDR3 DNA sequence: TGTGCCAGCAGTGCACAGGCTGGAAACACCATATATTTT.

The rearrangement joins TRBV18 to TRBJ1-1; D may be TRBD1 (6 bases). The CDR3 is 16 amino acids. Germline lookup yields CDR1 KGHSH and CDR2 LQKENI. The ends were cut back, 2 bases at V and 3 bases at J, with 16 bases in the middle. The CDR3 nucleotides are TGTGCCAGCTCACCAAATACGGGGGGCGCGTACACTGAAGCTTTCTTT. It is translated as CASSPNTGGAYTEAFF. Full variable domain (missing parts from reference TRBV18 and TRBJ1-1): NAGVMQNPRHLVRRRGQEARLRCSPMKGHSHVYWYRQLPEEGLKFMVYLQKENIIDESGMPKERFSAEFPKEGPSILRIQQVVRGDSAAYFCASSPNTGGAYTEAFFGQGTRLTVV.

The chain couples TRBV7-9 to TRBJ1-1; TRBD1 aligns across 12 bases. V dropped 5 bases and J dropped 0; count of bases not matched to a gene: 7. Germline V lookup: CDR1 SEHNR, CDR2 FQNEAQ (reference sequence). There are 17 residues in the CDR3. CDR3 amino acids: CASSAVRDRGLNTEAFF. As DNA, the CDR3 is TGTGCCAGCAGCGCTGTCCGGGACAGGGGGCTGAACACTGAAGCTTTCTTT.

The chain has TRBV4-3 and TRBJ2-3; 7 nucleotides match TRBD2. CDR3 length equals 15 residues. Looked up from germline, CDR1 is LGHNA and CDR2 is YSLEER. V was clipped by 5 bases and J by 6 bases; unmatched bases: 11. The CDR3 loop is CASSFTTSSSDTQYF. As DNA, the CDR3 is TGCGCCAGCAGCTTCACGACTAGCAGTTCCGATACGCAGTATTTT.

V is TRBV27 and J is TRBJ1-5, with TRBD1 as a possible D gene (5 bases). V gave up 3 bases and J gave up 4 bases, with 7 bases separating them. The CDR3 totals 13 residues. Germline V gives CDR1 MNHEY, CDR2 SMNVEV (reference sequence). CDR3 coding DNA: TGTGCCAGCAGTTTTCGGGGGAATCAGCCCCAGCATTTT. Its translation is CASSFRGNQPQHF.

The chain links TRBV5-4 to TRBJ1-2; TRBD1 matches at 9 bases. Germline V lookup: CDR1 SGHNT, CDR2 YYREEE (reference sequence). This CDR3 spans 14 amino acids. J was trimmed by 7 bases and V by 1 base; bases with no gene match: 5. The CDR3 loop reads CASSLPGQGAGYTF. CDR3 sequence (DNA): TGTGCCAGCAGCTTGCCGGGACAGGGTGCTGGCTACACCTTC.

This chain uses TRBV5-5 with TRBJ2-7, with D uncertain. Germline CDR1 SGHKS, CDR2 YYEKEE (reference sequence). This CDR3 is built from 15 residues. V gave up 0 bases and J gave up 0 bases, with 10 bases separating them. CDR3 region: CASSLVQALSYEQYF. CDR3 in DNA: TGTGCCAGCAGCTTGGTGCAGGCGCTCTCCTACGAGCAGTACTTC. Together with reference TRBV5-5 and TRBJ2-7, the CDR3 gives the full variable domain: DAGVTQSPTHLIKTRGQQVTLRCSPISGHKSVSWYQQVLGQGPQFIFQYYEKEERGRGNFPDRFSARQFPNYSSELNVNALLLGDSALYLCASSLVQALSYEQYFGPGTRLTVT.

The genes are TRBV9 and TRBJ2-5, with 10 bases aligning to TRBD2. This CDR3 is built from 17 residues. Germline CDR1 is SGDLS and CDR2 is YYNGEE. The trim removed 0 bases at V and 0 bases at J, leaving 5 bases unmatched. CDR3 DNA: TGTGCCAGCAGCGTAGGGGCTAGCGGGGGCCACCAAGAGACCCAGTACTTC. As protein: CASSVGASGGHQETQYF.